One sample yielded the 32 T cell receptor beta chains listed below, sequenced in a study of blood T cell repertoires in COVID-19. The repertoire was sequenced with immunoSEQ multiplex PCR; TCRdb's copy has only in-frame clones and lacks some. The sample has fewer than 350,000 clones; 81% are singletons. Input material: peripheral blood. Every receptor here comes from a woman in her fifties or sixties with active or convalescent COVID-19.

The chain is built from TRBV3-1 (or the pseudogene TRBV3-2) and TRBJ1-6, with 9 bases aligning to TRBD1. With 0 bases clipped from V and 6 bases from J, the junction kept 6 bases outside the gene matches. CDR1 and CDR2 from the germline V gene are LGHDT and YNNKEL (reference sequence). The CDR3 totals 17 residues. The CDR3: CASSQERTGVGNSPLHF. The CDR3 DNA reads as TGTGCCAGCAGCCAAGAGAGGACAGGGGTTGGTAATTCACCCCTCCACTTT.

About this clone: Other DNA sequences in the sample encode the same CDR3. The chain recombines TRBV6-5 with TRBJ1-4; weak D call: TRBD1 (5 bases). CDR3 size: 13 residues. From germline, CDR1 is MNHEY and CDR2 SVGAGI. Between the trimmed V and J ends, which lost 3 bases and 7 bases, there was a span of 9 bases. This CDR3 is CASSYTGGEKLFF. The DNA of the CDR3 is TGTGCCAGCAGTTATACAGGTGGTGAAAAACTGTTTTTT.

The gene calls are TRBV4-2 and TRBJ1-2; D is unresolved. Deletions cut 2 bases from V and 5 bases from J, with 12 bases between. The CDR3 length is 14 residues. The V gene's germline CDR1 is LGHNA and CDR2 YNFKEQ. The CDR3 loop reads CASSQNSGRYGYTF. The CDR3 nucleotides are TGTGCCAGCAGCCAAAACTCGGGGAGGTATGGCTACACCTTC.

The table lists this clone with a few counts. Distinct nucleotide sequences in the sample also encode this CDR3. The chain couples TRBV5-1 to TRBJ1-2, with D hard to call. The CDR3 contains 13 residues. V dropped 0 bases and J dropped 3 bases, with 6 bases sitting between them. Per the germline V gene, CDR1 is SGHRS and CDR2 is YFSETQ. In DNA, the CDR3 is TGCGCCAGCAGCTTGGCCGGGGACTATGGCTACACCTTC. Translating it yields CASSLAGDYGYTF.

V gene TRBV28 combines with J gene TRBJ2-7; 7 nucleotides match TRBD2. Trimming at V came to 6 bases and at J to 1 base, leaving 9 bases not matched to a gene. Germline V gene lookup returns CDR1 MDHEN and CDR2 SYDVKM. CDR3 length: 15 amino acids. The DNA of the CDR3 is TGTGCCAGCAGACCCGGCGGGGGTAGGTCCTACGAGCAGTACTTC. It specifies CASRPGGGRSYEQYF.

This chain connects TRBV5-6 to TRBJ1-6; D is possibly TRBD1 (5 bases). Per the germline V gene, CDR1 is SGHDT and CDR2 is YYEEEE. Trimming cost V 3 bases and J 3 bases, with 13 bases left between them. CDR3 length: 16 amino acids. The CDR3 spells CASSSFLQGYNSPLHF. The CDR3 DNA is TGTGCCAGCAGCTCTTTTCTTCAGGGCTATAATTCACCCCTCCACTTT.

This sequence joins TRBV9 and TRBJ1-1; 7 bases map to TRBD1. The V segment lost 0 bases and the J segment 0 bases; nucleotides outside the gene matches: 2. Germline V CDR1 and CDR2: SGDLS, YYNGEE. The CDR3 consists of 15 residues. DNA of the CDR3: TGTGCCAGCAGCGTAGTTGGGACAGTGAACACTGAAGCTTTCTTT. Its translation: CASSVVGTVNTEAFF.

This clone was recorded at least ten times. The chain is built from TRBV5-4 and TRBJ1-6; 10 bases align to TRBD1. With V trimmed by 3 bases and J by 13 bases, 13 bases remained unmatched. Germline lookup yields CDR1 SGHNT and CDR2 YYREEE (reference sequence). The CDR3 spans 16 residues. Here the CDR3 reads CASSSPDRGPTRPLHF. The CDR3 bases are TGTGCCAGCAGCTCCCCTGACAGGGGGCCGACTAGGCCCCTCCACTTT. The entire variable domain, with the rest obtained from reference TRBV5-4 and TRBJ1-6, is as follows: ETGVTQSPTHLIKTRGQQVTLRCSSQSGHNTVSWYQQALGQGPQFIFQYYREEENGRGNFPPRFSGLQFPNYSSELNVNALELDDSALYLCASSSPDRGPTRPLHFGNGTRLTVT.

The chain recombines TRBV4-1 with TRBJ1-1, with TRBD1 matching over 7 bases. CDR1 and CDR2 (germline): MGHRA, YSYEKL. CDR3 size: 17 residues. J was trimmed by 9 bases and V by 4 bases; bases with no gene match: 20. The DNA for the CDR3 is TGCGCCAGCAGCCCCTCCCTTACCGGGACAGCTAAAGAAAAAGCTTTCTTT. It encodes CASSPSLTGTAKEKAFF.

The CDR3: CASSQDLGLAVTGELFF. CDR3 sequence (DNA): TGTGCCAGCAGCCAAGATTTAGGACTAGCGGTCACCGGGGAGCTGTTTTTT. The chain links TRBV4-2 to TRBJ2-2; the match to TRBD2 covers 10 bases. The germline gives CDR1 LGHNA, CDR2 YNFKEQ. V shed 0 bases, J shed 4 bases, and the junction held 5 bases outside the gene matches. The CDR3 is made up of 17 amino acids.

The V call is TRBV10-2, the J call TRBJ1-1; the match to TRBD1 covers 7 bases. The V gene's germline CDR1 is WSHSY and CDR2 SAAADI. V shed 5 bases and J 3 bases; nucleotides not matched to a gene: 9. CDR3 length equals 15 residues. The CDR3 sequence: CASSYTGVSDTEAFF. The CDR3 nucleotides read TGCGCCAGCAGTTATACAGGGGTATCCGACACTGAAGCTTTCTTT.

The table lists this clone with a count of one. The chain couples TRBV27 to TRBJ2-5; perhaps TRBD2 as D (5 bases). The germline CDR1 and CDR2 sequences are MNHEY and SMNVEV (reference sequence). The V gene lost 4 bases and the J gene lost 3 bases, with 9 bases spanning the gap. This CDR3 contains 13 residues. Here the CDR3 DNA reads TGTGCCAGCAGTTCCGGACTGGAAGAGACCCAGTACTTC. Protein sequence: CASSSGLEETQYF.

The V call is TRBV5-4, the J call TRBJ1-1; D is uncertain. CDR1 SGHNT and CDR2 YYREEE come from the germline V gene (reference sequence). Trimming cost V 2 bases and J 3 bases, with 5 bases left between them. This CDR3 is built from 12 residues. The CDR3 sequence is CASSLYDTEAFF. As DNA, the CDR3 is TGTGCCAGCAGCTTATATGACACTGAAGCTTTCTTT.

The gene calls are TRBV24-1 and TRBJ2-2; no clear D. Trimming cost V 6 bases and J 4 bases, with 11 bases left between them. This CDR3 spans 14 amino acids. From germline, CDR1 is KGHDR and CDR2 SFDVKD. DNA of the CDR3: TGTGCCACCAGTCCTACCTCGCGCACCGGGGAGCTGTTTTTT. It is translated as CATSPTSRTGELFF.

The V call is TRBV12-5, the J call TRBJ2-7, with 10 bases matching TRBD1. V gave up 0 bases and J gave up 5 bases; unmatched junction bases: 16. This CDR3 contains 19 residues. Germline CDR1 is LGHNT and CDR2 is FRNRAP. The CDR3 loop is CASGLVMGSRQGAFDEQYF. The CDR3 nucleotides are TGTGCTAGTGGTTTGGTAATGGGCTCTAGACAGGGGGCATTCGACGAGCAGTACTTC.

The rearrangement uses TRBV20-1 and TRBJ1-1; no clear D. V lost 3 bases, J lost 6 bases, and 14 bases lay in between. The CDR3 extends over 13 amino acids. CDR1 is DFQATT, CDR2 SNEGSKA, per germline (reference sequence). The CDR3 DNA sequence: TGCAGTGCTAGTGACCCCCTGAGGCCTGAAGCTTTCTTT. Encoded protein: CSASDPLRPEAFF.

The rearrangement joins TRBV4-1 to TRBJ2-2; maybe TRBD1 (5 bases). Per germline, CDR1 MGHRA and CDR2 YSYEKL. The CDR3 runs 18 residues. Trimming left V 3 bases short and J 3 bases short, with 20 bases between. The CDR3 loop is CASSQLAVGDSYTGELFF. Written as DNA, the CDR3 is TGCGCCAGCAGCCAGTTAGCCGTCGGTGACAGCTACACCGGGGAGCTGTTTTTT.

The chain employs TRBV7-3 and TRBJ2-2, with 9 bases identical to TRBD2. The CDR3 contains 16 residues. V was clipped by 5 bases and J by 0 bases; unmatched bases: 4. Germline CDR1 reads SGHTA; CDR2 reads FQGTGA. The CDR3 DNA reads as TGTGCCAGCAGCCTATTAGCGGGGGCGAACACCGGGGAGCTGTTTTTT. It specifies CASSLLAGANTGELFF.

The rearrangement links TRBV25-1 to TRBJ1-1; D uncertain. The CDR3 runs 13 residues. Between the trimmed V and J ends, which lost 4 bases and 5 bases, there was a span of 11 bases. Germline CDR1 and CDR2: MGHDK and SYGVNS. CDR3 in amino acids: CASSAPRETEAFF. The CDR3 nucleotides read TGTGCCAGCAGTGCGCCGCGGGAGACTGAAGCTTTCTTT.

This clone was picked up one time. The rearrangement links TRBV5-4 to TRBJ2-2; 10 nucleotides align to TRBD2. With 0 bases clipped from V and 0 bases from J, the junction kept 2 bases outside the gene matches. Germline V gene sequence: CDR1 SGHNT, CDR2 YYREEE (reference sequence). The CDR3 spans 17 residues. CDR3 region: CASSLDLAGANTGELFF. The CDR3 nucleotides are TGTGCCAGCAGCTTGGATCTAGCGGGAGCGAACACCGGGGAGCTGTTTTTT.

The V gene is TRBV5-4, the J gene TRBJ1-2, with D possibly TRBD1 on 6 matching bases. Trimming shortened V by 0 bases and J by 5 bases, and 14 bases separated the two germline ends. CDR3 length: 15 amino acids. Germline V gene data show CDR1 as SGHNT and CDR2 as YYREEE (reference sequence). The CDR3 bases are TGTGCCAGCAGCTTGGCTAAAGGACAGCAGTATGGCTACACCTTC. Translating gives CASSLAKGQQYGYTF.

V and J are TRBV4-1 and TRBJ1-2, with 9 bases matching TRBD1. Germline V gene lookup returns CDR1 MGHRA and CDR2 YSYEKL. This CDR3 contains 15 residues. With V trimmed by 1 base and J by 2 bases, 2 bases remained unmatched. CDR3 DNA: TGCGCCAGCAGCCAAGTCGACAGGGGGAACTATGGCTACACCTTC. Its translation is CASSQVDRGNYGYTF.

As for this clone: Other DNA sequences in the sample encode the same CDR3. The V and J genes are TRBV20-1 and TRBJ1-2; no clear D. Trimming shortened V by 3 bases and J by 5 bases, and 7 bases separated the two germline ends. Germline CDR1 is DFQATT and CDR2 is SNEGSKA (reference sequence). The CDR3 length is 11 residues. The CDR3 reads CSARGGYGYTF. The DNA for the CDR3 is TGCAGTGCTAGGGGAGGATATGGCTACACCTTC.

V and J are TRBV6-6 and TRBJ2-5; D is perhaps TRBD2 (7 bases). Trimming left V 6 bases short and J 0 bases short, with 17 bases between. There are 16 residues in the CDR3. Germline V gene sequence: CDR1 MNHNY, CDR2 SVGAGI (reference sequence). The chain's CDR3 is CASRNLGGGYQETQYF. The CDR3 bases are TGTGCCAGCAGAAACCTAGGGGGGGGGTACCAAGAGACCCAGTACTTC.

This chain uses TRBV6-5 with TRBJ1-2; 7 bases agree with TRBD1. Germline assignment: CDR1 MNHEY and CDR2 SVGAGI. V dropped 4 bases and J dropped 6; count of bases not matched to a gene: 14. This CDR3 region has 16 residues. CDR3 in amino acids: CASSSGQSGIGDGYTF. Here the CDR3 DNA reads TGTGCCAGCAGTTCGGGACAGTCGGGGATAGGGGATGGCTACACCTTC.

The V call is TRBV7-3, the J call TRBJ1-2; perhaps TRBD1 as D (6 bases). This CDR3 contains 14 residues. Germline V gene sequence: CDR1 SGHTA, CDR2 FQGTGA. The ends were cut back, 3 bases at V and 4 bases at J, with 12 bases in the middle. The DNA for the CDR3 is TGTGCCAGCAGCTTGTCAGGGGATTCCTATGGCTACACCTTC. Protein: CASSLSGDSYGYTF.

The chain employs TRBV24-1 and TRBJ1-4; a weak D match, TRBD1 (6 bases). The germline CDR1 and CDR2 sequences are KGHDR and SFDVKD. The CDR3 sequence is 15 residues long. The V and J ends lost 4 bases and 5 bases respectively, with 13 bases between them. As DNA, the CDR3 is TGTGCCACCAGTGACATGGACAGATCGAATGAAAAACTGTTTTTT. This translates into CATSDMDRSNEKLFF.

The chain is built from TRBV15 and TRBJ1-6; tentative D call: TRBD1 (6 bases). Deletions cut 0 bases from V and 9 bases from J, with 18 bases between. The CDR3 runs 17 residues. CDR1 is LNHNV, CDR2 YYDKDF, per germline (reference sequence). The CDR3, as DNA: TGTGCCACCAGCAGAGATCGAGCCCTCGGGGGGGCTTCACCCCTCCACTTT. Its translation: CATSRDRALGGASPLHF.

The rearrangement uses TRBV25-1 and TRBJ2-7, with D possibly matching TRBD2 (7 bases). The CDR3 sequence is 14 residues long. Trimming stripped 5 bases from V and 2 bases from J, with 13 bases between. In germline, CDR1 is MGHDK, CDR2 SYGVNS. The CDR3 coding sequence is TGTGCCAGCAGTAAGGAGGGGGGGGCCTACGAGCAGTACTTC. It specifies CASSKEGGAYEQYF.

V usage is TRBV5-1 and J usage is TRBJ1-6; no definite D call. CDR3 length: 13 amino acids. V was pared by 4 bases and J by 9 bases, with 11 bases between. From germline, CDR1 is SGHRS and CDR2 YFSETQ. The CDR3 DNA reads as TGCGCCAGCAGCCCTGGAGCTGGTTCACCCCTCCACTTT. Translated, it gives CASSPGAGSPLHF.

The DNA of the CDR3 is TGTGCCAGTAGTATAGGCGGACAGCCGGGTGAGCAGTTCTTC. Protein product: CASSIGGQPGEQFF. V gene TRBV19 combines with J gene TRBJ2-1; TRBD1 is a possible D gene (6 bases). The CDR3 runs to 14 residues. V was shortened by 1 base and J by 9 bases, with 13 bases between the two germline ends. The germline V gene has CDR1 LNHDA and CDR2 SQIVND (reference sequence).

V and J are TRBV7-3 and TRBJ2-1; D gene uncertain. This CDR3 is built from 14 residues. Germline CDR1 and CDR2: SGHTA and FQGTGA. Trimming shortened V by 1 base and J by 4 bases, and 8 bases separated the two germline ends. CDR3 amino acids: CASSLNSLYNEQFF. The DNA for the CDR3 is TGTGCCAGCAGCTTAAACAGTTTATACAATGAGCAGTTCTTC.